Given below is one T cell receptor beta chain in context. What it binds is unknown. This entry belongs to a study of cytomegalovirus exposure and HLA in healthy donors. Broader study findings: In a later analysis, at a false discovery rate of 0.05, over 15,000 TCR beta sequences were associated with HLA alleles.

Both 60 Vbeta primers and 13 Jbeta primers went into the PCR. The data were produced by immunoSEQ multiplex PCR, yet TCRdb's version contains in-frame clones alone and is incomplete. The sample lists 100,000 to 120,000 clones, 78% occurring once. The sequencing input was PBMCs. The clonotype originates from a male donor in good health and CMV-seronegative.

Here the CDR3 DNA reads TGTGCCAGCTCCGGACAGTCGAACACTGAAGCTTTCTTT. Its translation: CASSGQSNTEAFF. The V call is TRBV18, the J call TRBJ1-1, with a tentative D call TRBD1 (6 bases). This CDR3 contains 13 residues. Trimming pared 6 bases from V and 1 base from J, leaving 9 bases between. Germline assignment: CDR1 KGHSH and CDR2 LQKENI.